The next 32 T cell receptor beta chains were all read from a single sample in a study of cytomegalovirus exposure and HLA in healthy donors. TCRdb's copy holds only in-frame clones and misses some; the assay was immunoSEQ multiplex PCR. The sample carries about 98,000 clones, roughly 84% recorded once. Sequencing used PBMCs. Source of these receptors: a man younger than 35 in good health and CMV-seropositive.

The chain combines TRBV7-9 with TRBJ2-2; 8 bases line up with TRBD1. Germline loops: CDR1 SEHNR, CDR2 FQNEAQ (reference sequence). Trimming removed 11 bases from V and 0 bases from J; junction bases left unmatched: 5. The CDR3 covers 14 residues. CDR3 region: CAGLGQANTGELFF. DNA for the CDR3: TGTGCCGGACTGGGACAGGCGAACACCGGGGAGCTGTTTTTT. Supplemented by reference TRBV7-9 and TRBJ2-2, the full variable domain reads DTGVSQNPRHKITKRGQNVTFRCDPISEHNRLYWYRQTLGQGPEFLTYFQNEAQLEKSRLLSDRFSAERPKGSFSTLEIQRTEQGDSAMYLCAGLGQANTGELFFGEGSRLTVL.

The gene calls are TRBV10-3 and TRBJ2-4; no definite D call. Trimming removed 0 bases at V and 4 bases at J, with 7 bases between. In germline, CDR1 is ENHRY, CDR2 SYGVKD. This CDR3 contains 14 residues. The CDR3 here is CAISESPRKNIQYF. CDR3 DNA sequence: TGTGCCATCAGTGAGTCCCCTAGAAAAAACATTCAGTACTTC.

J is TRBJ1-5 and V is TRBV19; 10 nucleotides agree with TRBD1. V lost 6 bases, J lost 6 bases, and 8 bases stayed unmatched. Germline V gene sequence: CDR1 LNHDA, CDR2 SQIVND (reference sequence). The CDR3 loop spans 15 amino acids. The CDR3 region has the DNA TGTGCCAGTAGCCCCAGGACAGGGGGTGGTCAGCCCCAGCATTTT. Its protein is CASSPRTGGGQPQHF.

This rearrangement joins TRBV29-1 to TRBJ2-3, with D perhaps TRBD1 (5 bases). Germline V gene data show CDR1 as SQVTM and CDR2 as ANQGSEA. This CDR3 region has 18 residues. Deletions cut 3 bases from V and 0 bases from J, with 22 bases between. The CDR3 DNA is TGCAGCGTTGATAAGGGGCAGGGTGGTTTTGCTAGCACAGATACGCAGTATTTT. Protein product: CSVDKGQGGFASTDTQYF.

This chain links TRBV19 with TRBJ2-5; weak D call: TRBD1 (6 bases). V lost 1 base to trimming and J lost 2 bases, with 14 bases between them. Looked up from germline, CDR1 is LNHDA and CDR2 is SQIVND (reference sequence). The CDR3 contains 16 residues. As DNA, the CDR3 is TGTGCCAGTAGTATAGGTCCAGGGGCGGCACAAGAGACCCAGTACTTC. Translation: CASSIGPGAAQETQYF.

The CDR3 here is CASSLAWTESNQPQHF. The CDR3 DNA reads TGTGCCAGCAGCTTAGCTTGGACAGAGAGCAATCAGCCCCAGCATTTT. The rearrangement uses TRBV7-9 and TRBJ1-5; a possible D gene is TRBD1 (6 bases). V gave up 0 bases and J gave up 1 base, with 10 bases separating them. Looked up from germline, CDR1 is SEHNR and CDR2 is FQNEAQ (reference sequence). The CDR3 extends over 16 amino acids.

This rearrangement joins TRBV12-5 to TRBJ1-1, with unresolved D. Germline assignment: CDR1 LGHNT and CDR2 FRNRAP. V lost 1 base and J 1 base, leaving 4 bases between the germline ends. The CDR3 sequence is 13 residues long. CDR3 sequence: CASGLDRNTEAFF. The CDR3 bases are TGTGCTAGTGGTTTGGACAGGAACACTGAAGCTTTCTTT.

The chain uses TRBV5-4 and TRBJ2-7; D gene unclear. Per the germline V gene, CDR1 is SGHNT and CDR2 is YYREEE (reference sequence). The V and J ends lost 2 bases and 5 bases respectively, with 11 bases between them. The CDR3 consists of 13 residues. CDR3 sequence (DNA): TGTGCCAGCAGCTTACCCGGGTACGACGAGCAGTACTTC. Encoded protein: CASSLPGYDEQYF. Full variable domain (remainder filled in from reference TRBV5-4 and TRBJ2-7): ETGVTQSPTHLIKTRGQQVTLRCSSQSGHNTVSWYQQALGQGPQFIFQYYREEENGRGNFPPRFSGLQFPNYSSELNVNALELDDSALYLCASSLPGYDEQYFGPGTRLTVT.

The chain carries TRBV7-2 and TRBJ1-3; no clear D. Germline CDR1 is SGHTA and CDR2 is FQGNSA. Trimming took 5 bases from V and 4 from J, leaving 6 bases between them. The CDR3 has 12 residues. The CDR3 reads CASSPGGNTIYF. The CDR3 DNA reads TGTGCCAGCAGCCCGGGGGGAAACACCATATATTTT. Full variable domain (outside the CDR3, taken from reference TRBV7-2 and TRBJ1-3): GAGVSQSPSNKVTEKGKDVELRCDPISGHTALYWYRQSLGQGLEFLIYFQGNSAPDKSGLPSDRFSAERTGGSVSTLTIQRTQQEDSAVYLCASSPGGNTIYFGEGSWLTVV.

This chain joins TRBV19 and TRBJ1-1; possibly TRBD1 for D (5 bases). The germline V and J ends were trimmed by 3 bases and 1 base, with 9 bases remaining between them. From germline, CDR1 is LNHDA and CDR2 SQIVND (reference sequence). The CDR3 has 14 residues. DNA for the CDR3: TGTGCCAGTAGTATCGACAGAACGAACACTGAAGCTTTCTTT. This encodes CASSIDRTNTEAFF.

This clone was counted once. V and J are TRBV6-5 and TRBJ1-3, with TRBD1 as a possible D gene (6 bases). The CDR3 is made up of 14 amino acids. V lost 7 bases and J 1 base, leaving 11 bases between the germline ends. Germline-derived CDR1 and CDR2 are MNHEY and SVGAGI. The CDR3 bases are TGTGCCAGCAAACAACAGGGATCTGGAAACACCATATATTTT. This codes for CASKQQGSGNTIYF.

In nucleotides, the CDR3 is TGTGCCAGTATTTTGGGACAGGGTAACACCGGGGAGCTGTTTTTT. The encoded protein is CASILGQGNTGELFF. This chain links TRBV19 with TRBJ2-2; 9 bases agree with TRBD1. The CDR3 totals 15 residues. V was pared by 7 bases and J by 2 bases, with 5 bases of the junction left unmatched. In germline, CDR1 is LNHDA, CDR2 SQIVND (reference sequence).

This clone is a singleton in its sample. The chain employs TRBV19 and TRBJ2-7, with 8 bases that match TRBD2. CDR1 is LNHDA, CDR2 SQIVND, per germline (reference sequence). With V trimmed by 3 bases and J by 6 bases, 4 bases remained unmatched. The CDR3 spans 13 residues. The CDR3 loop is CASSIAGGSEQYF. The CDR3 DNA sequence: TGTGCCAGTAGTATCGCGGGGGGATCCGAGCAGTACTTC.

The chain employs TRBV6-1 and TRBJ1-1; 8 bases agree with TRBD1. CDR1 and CDR2 from the germline V gene are MNHNS and SASEGT. This CDR3 region has 13 residues. The J segment lost 5 bases and the V segment lost 6 bases, leaving 5 bases of the junction unmatched. DNA for the CDR3: TGTGCCAGCAGGCCGGACAGGGAAACTGAAGCTTTCTTT. Residues: CASRPDRETEAFF.

The chain joins TRBV11-2 to TRBJ1-1, with 8 bases matching TRBD1. The germline V gene encodes CDR1 SGHAT and CDR2 FQNNGV. The CDR3 loop spans 14 amino acids. V was pared by 4 bases and J by 1 base, with 2 bases of the junction left unmatched. The chain's CDR3 is CASSSGTGNTEAFF. The CDR3 DNA sequence: TGTGCCAGCAGCTCCGGGACAGGGAACACTGAAGCTTTCTTT.

In DNA form, the CDR3 reads TGTGCCAGCAGTGGGGGGGAGTCCTACGAGCAGTACTTC. It is translated as CASSGGESYEQYF. The gene calls are TRBV6-1 and TRBJ2-7; tentative D call: TRBD2 (6 bases). V was trimmed by 4 bases and J by 1 base, leaving 8 bases between them. The germline V gene encodes CDR1 MNHNS and CDR2 SASEGT. There are 13 residues in the CDR3.

The V gene is TRBV18, the J gene TRBJ2-5, with 10 bases identical to TRBD1. Looked up from germline, CDR1 is KGHSH and CDR2 is LQKENI. The length of the CDR3 is 14 residues. Trimming cost V 6 bases and J 4 bases; bases outside gene matches: 5. In nucleotides, the CDR3 is TGTGCCAGCTCTCTGGACAGGGGGGGAGAGACCCAGTACTTC. Translation: CASSLDRGGETQYF.

In this sample, this clone turned up a few times. This chain joins TRBV4-3 and TRBJ1-1; TRBD1 might be the D (6 bases). Germline V gene lookup returns CDR1 LGHNA and CDR2 YSLEER. Deletions cut 0 bases from V and 3 bases from J, with 14 bases between. The CDR3 spans 16 residues. The CDR3 coding sequence is TGCGCCAGCAGCCAAGATGAGGGAGGGGGTTACACTGAAGCTTTCTTT. It specifies CASSQDEGGGYTEAFF.

V is TRBV7-2 and J is TRBJ1-4; the D gene is possibly TRBD1 (6 bases). The CDR3 is made up of 14 amino acids. Trimming pared 4 bases from V and 8 bases from J, leaving 14 bases between. Germline CDR1 is SGHTA and CDR2 is FQGNSA. The CDR3 sequence: CASSSGSGDEKLFF. As DNA, the CDR3 is TGTGCCAGCAGCTCTGGATCAGGGGACGAAAAACTGTTTTTT.

The V gene is TRBV9, the J gene TRBJ2-1, with D possibly matching TRBD1 (7 bases). CDR1 and CDR2 from the germline V gene are SGDLS and YYNGEE. This CDR3 has 15 residues. Trimming pared 4 bases from V and 7 bases from J, leaving 18 bases between. This CDR3 reads CASSPRQGGRNEQFF. CDR3 sequence (DNA): TGTGCCAGCAGCCCTAGACAGGGAGGCCGGAATGAGCAGTTCTTC.

The rearrangement joins TRBV19 to TRBJ1-1; tentative D call: TRBD1 (5 bases). The CDR3 has 13 residues. Trimming shortened V by 5 bases and J by 5 bases, and 12 bases separated the two germline ends. Germline V gene data show CDR1 as LNHDA and CDR2 as SQIVND (reference sequence). This CDR3 is CASSLGEGTEAFF. The CDR3 DNA is TGTGCCAGTAGTCTTGGGGAGGGGACTGAAGCTTTCTTT.

The chain employs TRBV28 and TRBJ2-7; 15 nucleotides align to TRBD2. The CDR3 has 14 amino acids. V lost 5 bases and J lost 9; bases outside the gene matches: 5. Looked up from germline, CDR1 is MDHEN and CDR2 is SYDVKM. The CDR3 reads CASSPGLAGGGQYF. CDR3 sequence (DNA): TGTGCCAGCAGTCCGGGACTAGCGGGAGGCGGGCAGTACTTC.

V and J are TRBV28 and TRBJ1-5, with a tentative D call TRBD1 (6 bases). The germline V gene encodes CDR1 MDHEN and CDR2 SYDVKM. The CDR3 consists of 13 residues. Trimming took off 3 bases at V and 5 bases at J, with 8 bases between the two ends. The CDR3 spells CASSFYRDQPQHF. CDR3 sequence (DNA): TGTGCCAGCAGTTTTTACAGGGATCAGCCCCAGCATTTT.

The rearrangement uses TRBV7-9 and TRBJ1-4, with 11 bases matching TRBD1. CDR3 length: 16 residues. V was pared by 4 bases and J by 8 bases, with 9 bases of the junction left unmatched. Germline V lookup: CDR1 SEHNR, CDR2 FQNEAQ (reference sequence). The CDR3 is CASSYLPGQGDEKLFF. CDR3 DNA sequence: TGTGCCAGCAGCTACCTCCCGGGACAGGGGGACGAAAAACTGTTTTTT.

This clone was counted a single time. V usage is TRBV5-4 and J usage is TRBJ2-2; weak D call: TRBD1 (5 bases). Germline lookup yields CDR1 SGHNT and CDR2 YYREEE (reference sequence). This CDR3 spans 16 amino acids. Trimming stripped 6 bases from V and 6 bases from J, with 21 bases between. CDR3 DNA: TGTGCCAGCACCTACGGAATAGCCCAAGGGGCCGGGGAGCTGTTTTTT. Translating gives CASTYGIAQGAGELFF.

This clone has at least ten counts. The chain recombines TRBV19 with TRBJ2-7; TRBD2 matches at 11 bases. Trimming cost V 9 bases and J 0 bases; bases outside gene matches: 7. Germline V gene data show CDR1 as LNHDA and CDR2 as SQIVND (reference sequence). The CDR3 runs to 15 residues. CDR3: CASPLTSGSSYEQYF. The CDR3 region has the DNA TGTGCCAGCCCCCTTACTAGCGGGAGCTCCTACGAGCAGTACTTC. Variable domain in full (rest from reference TRBV19 and TRBJ2-7): DGGITQSPKYLFRKEGQNVTLSCEQNLNHDAMYWYRQDPGQGLRLIYYSQIVNDFQKGDIAEGYSVSREKKESFPLTVTSAQKNPTAFYLCASPLTSGSSYEQYFGPGTRLTVT.

CDR3: CSAYCPNFYQPQHF. CDR3 coding DNA: TGCAGCGCCTATTGTCCGAATTTTTATCAGCCCCAGCATTTT. The chain has TRBV29-1 and TRBJ1-5; no clear D gene. Trimming took off 7 bases at V and 5 bases at J, with 18 bases between the two ends. There are 14 residues in the CDR3. Germline CDR1 and CDR2: SQVTM and ANQGSEA.

In this sample, this clone turned up a few times. J is TRBJ1-2 and V is TRBV20-1; D uncertain. V was cut by 7 bases and J by 8 bases, with 11 bases left in between. The CDR3 is 10 amino acids. The germline V gene has CDR1 DFQATT and CDR2 SNEGSKA (reference sequence). The CDR3 sequence is CSVTAGGYTF. CDR3 coding DNA: TGCAGTGTTACCGCGGGGGGCTACACCTTC.

The CDR3 loop reads CASSWQGAPGNQPQHF. DNA for the CDR3: TGTGCCAGCAGCTGGCAGGGGGCGCCCGGCAATCAGCCCCAGCATTTT. The gene calls are TRBV5-6 and TRBJ1-5; 8 nucleotides align to TRBD1. The CDR3 extends over 16 amino acids. Germline V gives CDR1 SGHDT, CDR2 YYEEEE. The trim removed 3 bases at V and 2 bases at J, leaving 7 bases unmatched.

This clone was observed once. The CDR3 DNA reads TGTGCCAGCAGCCCCCTATCCTCCGACTACGAGCAGTACTTC. Protein sequence: CASSPLSSDYEQYF. The V call is TRBV16, the J call TRBJ2-7, with unresolved D. The CDR3 sequence is 14 residues long. V was clipped by 4 bases and J by 3 bases, with 13 bases between them. Germline values: CDR1 KGHSY, CDR2 FQNENV.

V usage is TRBV21-1 and J usage is TRBJ1-5; the table's D call, TRBD1, has no DNA check behind it. TRBV21-1 is a documented pseudogene. This CDR3 is built from 15 residues. CDR3 sequence: CASSSHREGWQPQHF. The CDR3 nucleotides read TGTGCCAGCAGCTCACACAGGGAAGGTTGGCAGCCCCAGCATTTT.

The rearrangement joins TRBV7-2 to TRBJ2-1; TRBD1 aligns across 7 bases. The junction had 3 bases not matched to a gene; V was cut back by 2 bases and J by 5 bases. This CDR3 has 14 residues. CDR1 and CDR2 (germline): SGHTA, FQGNSA. Written as DNA, the CDR3 is TGTGCCAGCAGCTTACAACAGGGGCACAATGAGCAGTTCTTC. Amino acids: CASSLQQGHNEQFF.